This T cell receptor (beta chain) stems from a study of blood T cell repertoires in COVID-19. This clone has more than one count but fewer than ten. This CDR3 has 11 residues. Germline CDR1 and CDR2: LGHDT and YNNKEL (reference sequence). Trimming pared 6 bases from V and 7 bases from J, leaving 9 bases between. Here immunoSEQ multiplex PCR was the method, and the copy in TCRdb shows in-frame clones only, minus some. The table lists 150,000 to 200,000 clones, around 89% of them singletons. This receptor was identified in a human donor in a cohort sampled during active COVID-19. The V call is TRBV3-1 (or the pseudogene TRBV3-2), the J call TRBJ1-1; D gene ambiguous. The specimen sequenced was peripheral blood. Written as DNA, the CDR3 is TGTGCCAGCAGTCTCTACAGTGAAGCTTTCTTT. This gives the protein CASSLYSEAFF.